The clone carrying this TCR beta chain was found once. The antigen is unknown. These data come from a study of cytotoxic CD8 clonotypes in ibrutinib-treated CLL. Study-wide background: Among responders, some 25 were partial and 2 complete; after median around 68 months, around 14 stayed remitted and some twelve progressed. It was after a median roughly 13 months of treatment, range 6 to 36, that response samples were taken. General study points: Clonality went higher at ibrutinib response and then dropped back toward baseline at progression.

Sequencing was performed with immunoSEQ multiplex PCR; in TCRdb, only in-frame clones are kept and a portion is missing. This sample has 200,000 or so clones; approximately 75% occur once, and the top ten carry 10% to 12%. The CDR3 consists of 13 residues. Trimming took 7 bases from V and 0 from J, leaving 8 bases between them. Germline V lookup: CDR1 SNHLY, CDR2 FYNNEI. This material consisted of PBMCs, taken after 12 months of ibrutinib treatment. The chain employs TRBV2 and TRBJ2-3; no reliable D call. This receptor was obtained from a human donor with chronic lymphocytic leukemia. The CDR3 sequence is CASKGPSTDTQYF. The DNA for the CDR3 is TGTGCCAGCAAGGGTCCTAGCACAGATACGCAGTATTTT.